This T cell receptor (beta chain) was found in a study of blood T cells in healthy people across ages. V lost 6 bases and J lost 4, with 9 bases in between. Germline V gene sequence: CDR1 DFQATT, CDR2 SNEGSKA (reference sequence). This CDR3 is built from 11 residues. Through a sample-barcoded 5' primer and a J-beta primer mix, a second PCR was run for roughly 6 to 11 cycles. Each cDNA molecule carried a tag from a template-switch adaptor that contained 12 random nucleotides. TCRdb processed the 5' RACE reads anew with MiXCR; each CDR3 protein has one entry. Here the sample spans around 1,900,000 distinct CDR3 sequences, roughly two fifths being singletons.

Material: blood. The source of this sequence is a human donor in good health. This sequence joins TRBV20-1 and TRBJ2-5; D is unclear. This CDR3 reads CSAGWRETQYF. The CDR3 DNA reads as TGCAGTGCAGGGTGGCGAGAGACCCAGTACTTC.